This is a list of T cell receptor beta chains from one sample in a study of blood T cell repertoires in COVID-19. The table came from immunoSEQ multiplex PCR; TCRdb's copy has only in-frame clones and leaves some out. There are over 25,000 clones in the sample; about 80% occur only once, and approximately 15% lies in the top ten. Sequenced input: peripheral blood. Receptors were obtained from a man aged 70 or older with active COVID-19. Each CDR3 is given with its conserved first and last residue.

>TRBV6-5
CASRGQGSNEQFF
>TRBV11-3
CASAGYNEQFF
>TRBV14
CASSQDLAGDSPLHF
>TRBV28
CASRSPGQHTEAFF
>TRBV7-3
CASSSPWGPGANVLTF
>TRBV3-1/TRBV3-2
CAIIKRGGGQETQYF
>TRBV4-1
CASSPQRLTSTDTQYF
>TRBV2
CASSPPGNTQYF
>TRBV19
CASNGGGQTQYF
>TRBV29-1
CSVSPGGYEQYF
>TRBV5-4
CASSPRAEGGYTF
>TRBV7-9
CASSSGQMGTEAFF
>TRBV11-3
CASSLGATGAMETQYF
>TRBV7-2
CASSLDTSSYEQYF
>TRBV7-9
CASSAFKTGGTEAFF
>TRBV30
CAWRGRTFSYEQYF
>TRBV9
CASSRGLAGGIITDTQYF
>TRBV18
CASSPPQGSNEKLFF
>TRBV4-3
CASSQDGTANYGYTF
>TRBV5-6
CASSRGGAGNQGYTF
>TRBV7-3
CASSRTGIYNEQFF
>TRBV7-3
CASSFITGPTDTQYF
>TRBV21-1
CASSAGHIQNTEAFF
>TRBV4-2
CASSTHTGGNTEAFF
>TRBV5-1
CASSSSSSGGPGEQFF
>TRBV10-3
CAISPSGGPQETQYF
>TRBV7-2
CASSFGQGGQPQHF
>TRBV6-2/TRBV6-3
CASSYSRTSGVTDTQYF
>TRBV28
CASSTIYGYTF
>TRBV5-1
CASAGQGGGETQYF
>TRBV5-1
CASSRDRENTGELFF
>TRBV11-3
CASSQTLTGGGETQYF
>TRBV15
CATSRDPGTGGRPLHF
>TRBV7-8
CASSLSQSSYNEQFF
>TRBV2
CATSQGTYEQYF
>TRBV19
CASRSRMSDTQYF
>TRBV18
CASSGQGTDTQYF